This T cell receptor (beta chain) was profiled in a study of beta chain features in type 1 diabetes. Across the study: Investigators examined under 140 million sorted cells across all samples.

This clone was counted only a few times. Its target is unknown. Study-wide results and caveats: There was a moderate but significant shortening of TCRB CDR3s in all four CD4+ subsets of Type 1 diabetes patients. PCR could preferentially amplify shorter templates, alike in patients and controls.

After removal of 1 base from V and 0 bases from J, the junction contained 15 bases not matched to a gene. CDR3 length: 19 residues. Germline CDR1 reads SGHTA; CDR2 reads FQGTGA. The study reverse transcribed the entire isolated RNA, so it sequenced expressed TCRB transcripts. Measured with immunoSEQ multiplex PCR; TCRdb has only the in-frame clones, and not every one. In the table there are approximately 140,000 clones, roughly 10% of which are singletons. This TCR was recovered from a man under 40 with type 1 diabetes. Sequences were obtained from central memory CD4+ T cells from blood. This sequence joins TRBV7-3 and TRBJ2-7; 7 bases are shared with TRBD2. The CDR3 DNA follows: TGTGCCAGCAGCTTAAAACCCCCCGGGAGCGGGGAGAACTCCTACGAGCAGTACTTC. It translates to CASSLKPPGSGENSYEQYF.